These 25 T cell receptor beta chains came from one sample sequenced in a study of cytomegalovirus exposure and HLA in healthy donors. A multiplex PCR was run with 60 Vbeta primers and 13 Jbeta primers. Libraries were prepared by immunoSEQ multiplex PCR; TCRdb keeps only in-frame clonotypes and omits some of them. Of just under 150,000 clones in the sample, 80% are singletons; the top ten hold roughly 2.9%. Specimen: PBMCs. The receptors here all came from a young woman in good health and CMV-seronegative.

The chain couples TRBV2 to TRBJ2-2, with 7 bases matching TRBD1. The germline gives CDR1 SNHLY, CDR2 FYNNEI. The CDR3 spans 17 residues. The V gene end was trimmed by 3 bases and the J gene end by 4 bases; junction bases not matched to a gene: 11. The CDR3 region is CASSDSSWPGGTGELFF. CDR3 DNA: TGTGCCAGCAGTGATAGTTCTTGGCCAGGGGGCACCGGGGAGCTGTTTTTT.

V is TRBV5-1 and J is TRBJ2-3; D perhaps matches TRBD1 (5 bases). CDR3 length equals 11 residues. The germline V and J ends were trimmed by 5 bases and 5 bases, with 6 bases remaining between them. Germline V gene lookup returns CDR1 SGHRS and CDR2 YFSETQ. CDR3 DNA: TGCGCCAGCAGTACAGGAGATACGCAGTATTTT. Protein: CASSTGDTQYF.

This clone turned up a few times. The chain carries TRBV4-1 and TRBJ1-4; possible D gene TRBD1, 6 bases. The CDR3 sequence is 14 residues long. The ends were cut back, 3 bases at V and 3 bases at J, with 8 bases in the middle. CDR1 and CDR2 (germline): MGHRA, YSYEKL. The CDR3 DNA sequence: TGCGCCAGCAGCCAGAACAGGGCTAATGAAAAACTGTTTTTT. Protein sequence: CASSQNRANEKLFF.

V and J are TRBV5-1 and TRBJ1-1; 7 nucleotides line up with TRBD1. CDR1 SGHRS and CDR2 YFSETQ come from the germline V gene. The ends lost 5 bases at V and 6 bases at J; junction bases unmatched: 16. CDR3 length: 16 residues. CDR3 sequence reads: CASRRSYRGSGAEAFF. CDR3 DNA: TGCGCCAGCAGAAGATCATACAGGGGTTCGGGGGCTGAAGCTTTCTTT. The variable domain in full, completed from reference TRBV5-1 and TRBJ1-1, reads KAGVTQTPRYLIKTRGQQVTLSCSPISGHRSVSWYQQTPGQGLQFLFEYFSETQRNKGNFPGRFSGRQFSNSRSEMNVSTLELGDSALYLCASRRSYRGSGAEAFFGQGTRLTVV.

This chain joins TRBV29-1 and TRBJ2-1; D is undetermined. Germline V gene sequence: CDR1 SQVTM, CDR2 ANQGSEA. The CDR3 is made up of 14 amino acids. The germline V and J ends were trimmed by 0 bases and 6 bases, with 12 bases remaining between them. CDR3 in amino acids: CSVEESPRPNEQFF. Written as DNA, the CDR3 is TGCAGCGTTGAAGAATCCCCCCGTCCCAATGAGCAGTTCTTC.

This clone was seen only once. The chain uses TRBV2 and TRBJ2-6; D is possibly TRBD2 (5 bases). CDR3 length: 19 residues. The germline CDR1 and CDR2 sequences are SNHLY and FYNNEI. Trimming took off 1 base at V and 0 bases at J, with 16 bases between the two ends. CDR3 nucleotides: TGTGCCAGCAGTGAAGGGCCGGCGAGACGGGGCTCTGGGGCCAACGTCCTGACTTTC. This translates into CASSEGPARRGSGANVLTF.

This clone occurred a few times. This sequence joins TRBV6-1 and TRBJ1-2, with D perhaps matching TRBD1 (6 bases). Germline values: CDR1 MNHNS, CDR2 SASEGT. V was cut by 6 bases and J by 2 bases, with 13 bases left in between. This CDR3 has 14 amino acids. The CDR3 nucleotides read TGTGCCAGCAGCCTGGGGGGGCTCAACTATGGCTACACCTTC. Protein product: CASSLGGLNYGYTF.

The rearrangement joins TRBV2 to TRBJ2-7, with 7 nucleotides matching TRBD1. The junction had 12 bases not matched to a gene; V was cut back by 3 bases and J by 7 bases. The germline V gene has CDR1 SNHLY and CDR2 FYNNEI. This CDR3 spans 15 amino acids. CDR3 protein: CASSDRTGFEGEQYF. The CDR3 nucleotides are TGTGCCAGCAGTGATCGGACAGGCTTCGAGGGGGAGCAGTACTTC.

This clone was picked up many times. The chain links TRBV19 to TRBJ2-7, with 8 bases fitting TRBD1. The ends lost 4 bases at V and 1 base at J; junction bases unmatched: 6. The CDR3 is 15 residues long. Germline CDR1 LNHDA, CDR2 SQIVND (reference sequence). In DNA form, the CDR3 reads TGTGCCAGTAGTAGATCAGGGGGCCCTTCCTACGAGCAGTACTTC. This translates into CASSRSGGPSYEQYF. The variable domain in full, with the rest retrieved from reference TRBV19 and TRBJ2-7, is DGGITQSPKYLFRKEGQNVTLSCEQNLNHDAMYWYRQDPGQGLRLIYYSQIVNDFQKGDIAEGYSVSREKKESFPLTVTSAQKNPTAFYLCASSRSGGPSYEQYFGPGTRLTVT.

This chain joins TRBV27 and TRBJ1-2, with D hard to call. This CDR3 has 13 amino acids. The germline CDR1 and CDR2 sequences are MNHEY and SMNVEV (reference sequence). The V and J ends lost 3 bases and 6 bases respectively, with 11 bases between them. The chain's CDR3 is CASSFSGQDGYTF. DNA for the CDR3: TGTGCCAGCAGTTTTAGCGGCCAGGATGGCTACACCTTC.

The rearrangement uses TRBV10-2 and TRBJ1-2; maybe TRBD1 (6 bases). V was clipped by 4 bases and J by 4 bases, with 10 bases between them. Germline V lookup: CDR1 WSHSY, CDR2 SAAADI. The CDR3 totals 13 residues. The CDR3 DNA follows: TGCGCCAGCAGTGGCGTGGACAGCTATGGCTACACCTTC. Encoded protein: CASSGVDSYGYTF.

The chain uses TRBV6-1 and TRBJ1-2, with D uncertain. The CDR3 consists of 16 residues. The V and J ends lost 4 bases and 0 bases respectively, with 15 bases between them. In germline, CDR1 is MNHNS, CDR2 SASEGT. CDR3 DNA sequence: TGTGCCAGCAGTGTAACAGTCACGATTCCTAACTATGGCTACACCTTC. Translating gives CASSVTVTIPNYGYTF.

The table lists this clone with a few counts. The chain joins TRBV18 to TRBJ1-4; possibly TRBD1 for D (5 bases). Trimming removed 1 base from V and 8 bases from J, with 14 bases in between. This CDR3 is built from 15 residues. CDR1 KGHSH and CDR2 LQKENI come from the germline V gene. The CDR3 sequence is CASSPRQGLGEKLFF. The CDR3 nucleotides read TGTGCCAGCTCACCACGCCAGGGCCTCGGAGAAAAACTGTTTTTT. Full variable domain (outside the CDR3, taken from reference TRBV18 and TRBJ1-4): NAGVMQNPRHLVRRRGQEARLRCSPMKGHSHVYWYRQLPEEGLKFMVYLQKENIIDESGMPKERFSAEFPKEGPSILRIQQVVRGDSAAYFCASSPRQGLGEKLFFGSGTQLSVL.

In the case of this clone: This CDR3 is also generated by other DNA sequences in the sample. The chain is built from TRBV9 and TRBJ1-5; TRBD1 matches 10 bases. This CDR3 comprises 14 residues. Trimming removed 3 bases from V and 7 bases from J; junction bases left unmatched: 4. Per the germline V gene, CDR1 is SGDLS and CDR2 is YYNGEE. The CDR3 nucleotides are TGTGCCAGCAGCGCGACAGGGGGCGGACAGCCCCAGCATTTT. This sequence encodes CASSATGGGQPQHF.

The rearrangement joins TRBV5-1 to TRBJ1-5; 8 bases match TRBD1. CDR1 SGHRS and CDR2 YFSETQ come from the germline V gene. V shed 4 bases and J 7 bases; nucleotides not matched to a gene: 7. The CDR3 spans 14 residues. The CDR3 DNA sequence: TGCGCCAGCAGCCCGACAGGGGTAGGCCAGCCCCAGCATTTT. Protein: CASSPTGVGQPQHF.

CDR3 amino acids: CASSSGGNYGYTF. The CDR3 DNA reads as TGTGCCAGCAGCTCAGGGGGGAACTATGGCTACACCTTC. The chain couples TRBV11-2 to TRBJ1-2, with TRBD1 matching 7 bases. Trimming took 4 bases from V and 2 from J; bases not matched to a gene: 1. The germline gives CDR1 SGHAT, CDR2 FQNNGV. This CDR3 is built from 13 residues. Full variable domain (outside the CDR3, taken from reference TRBV11-2 and TRBJ1-2): EAGVAQSPRYKIIEKRQSVAFWCNPISGHATLYWYQQILGQGPKLLIQFQNNGVVDDSQLPKDRFSAERLKGVDSTLKIQPAKLEDSAVYLCASSSGGNYGYTFGSGTRLTVV.

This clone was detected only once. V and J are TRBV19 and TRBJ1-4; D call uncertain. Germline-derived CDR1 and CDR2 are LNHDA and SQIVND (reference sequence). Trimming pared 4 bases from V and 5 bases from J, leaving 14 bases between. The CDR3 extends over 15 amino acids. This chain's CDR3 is CASSTEFGENEKLFF. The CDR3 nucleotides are TGTGCCAGTAGTACCGAGTTCGGAGAGAATGAAAAACTGTTTTTT.

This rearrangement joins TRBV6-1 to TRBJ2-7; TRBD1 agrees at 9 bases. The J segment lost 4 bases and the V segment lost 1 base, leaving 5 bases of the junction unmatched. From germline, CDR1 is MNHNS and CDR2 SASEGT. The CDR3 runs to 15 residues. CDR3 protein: CASSEEWTGVYEQYF. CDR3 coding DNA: TGTGCCAGCAGTGAAGAATGGACAGGGGTTTACGAGCAGTACTTC.

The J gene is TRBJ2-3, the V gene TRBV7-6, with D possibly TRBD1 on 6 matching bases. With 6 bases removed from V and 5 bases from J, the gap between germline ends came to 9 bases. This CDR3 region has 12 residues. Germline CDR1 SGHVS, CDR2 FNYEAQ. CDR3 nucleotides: TGTGCCAGCAGTAGGGGGAAAGATACGCAGTATTTT. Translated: CASSRGKDTQYF.

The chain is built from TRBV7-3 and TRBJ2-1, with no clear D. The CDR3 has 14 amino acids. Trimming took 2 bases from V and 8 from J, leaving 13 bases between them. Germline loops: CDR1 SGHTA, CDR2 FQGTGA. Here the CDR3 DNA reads TGTGCCAGCAGCTTAGACTCTACCCAGCATGAGCAGTTCTTC. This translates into CASSLDSTQHEQFF.

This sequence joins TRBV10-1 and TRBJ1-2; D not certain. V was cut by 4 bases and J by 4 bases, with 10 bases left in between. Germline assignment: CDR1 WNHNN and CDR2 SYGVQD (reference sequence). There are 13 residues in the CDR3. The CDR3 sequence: CASSGQEGYGYTF. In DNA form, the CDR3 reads TGCGCCAGCAGTGGGCAGGAGGGCTATGGCTACACCTTC.

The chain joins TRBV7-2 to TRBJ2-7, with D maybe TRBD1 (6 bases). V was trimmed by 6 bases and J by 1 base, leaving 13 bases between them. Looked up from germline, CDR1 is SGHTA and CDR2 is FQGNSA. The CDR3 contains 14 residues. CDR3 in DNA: TGTGCCAGCAGAGGTAGGACAGCGTCCTACGAGCAGTACTTC. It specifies CASRGRTASYEQYF.

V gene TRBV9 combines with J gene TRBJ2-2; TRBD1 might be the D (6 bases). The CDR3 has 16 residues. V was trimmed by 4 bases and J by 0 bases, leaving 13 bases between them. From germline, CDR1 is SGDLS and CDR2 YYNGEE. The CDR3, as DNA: TGTGCCAGCAGCCCAGGGGCCGGTCCGAACACCGGGGAGCTGTTTTTT. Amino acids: CASSPGAGPNTGELFF.

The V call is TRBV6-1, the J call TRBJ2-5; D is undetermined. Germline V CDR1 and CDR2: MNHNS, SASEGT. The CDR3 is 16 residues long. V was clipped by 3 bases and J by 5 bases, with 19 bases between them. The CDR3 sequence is CASSEPPRPGRETQYF. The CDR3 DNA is TGTGCCAGCAGTGAGCCCCCACGCCCAGGTCGGGAGACCCAGTACTTC.

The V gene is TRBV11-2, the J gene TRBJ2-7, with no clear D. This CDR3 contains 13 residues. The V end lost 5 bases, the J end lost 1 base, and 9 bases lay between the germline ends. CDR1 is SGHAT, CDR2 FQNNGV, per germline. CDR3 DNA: TGTGCCAGCAGCATTGGCCATTCCTACGAGCAGTACTTC. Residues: CASSIGHSYEQYF.